The clone carrying this T cell receptor (beta chain) was seen a few times. Its antigen remains unknown. This entry is derived from a study of beta chain features in type 1 diabetes. Background on the study: There were about 110,000,000 sorted cells examined across all samples.

Germline loops: CDR1 SEHNR, CDR2 FQNEAQ (reference sequence). Trimming at V came to 4 bases and at J to 0 bases, leaving 3 bases not matched to a gene. This CDR3 is 17 amino acids long. Investigators reverse transcribed all isolated RNA, so they sequenced expressed TCRB transcripts. Assay used: immunoSEQ multiplex PCR; TCRdb lists only in-frame clones, some missing. Seen here are around 130,000 clones, approximately 10% observed once, and the top ten hold approximately 0.7%. Purity above 95% was achieved in all sorted populations. Study observations and caveats: Among patients with Type 1 diabetes, TCRB CDR3s were moderately but significantly shorter in every one of the four CD4+ subsets.

This receptor was taken from a man aged 30 to 45 with type 1 diabetes. Specimen: central memory CD4+ T cells from blood. V and J are TRBV7-9 and TRBJ2-1; TRBD2 agrees at 13 bases. The CDR3 here is CASSWTSGGRSYNEQFF. The CDR3 DNA reads TGTGCCAGCAGCTGGACTAGCGGGGGTCGCTCCTACAATGAGCAGTTCTTC.